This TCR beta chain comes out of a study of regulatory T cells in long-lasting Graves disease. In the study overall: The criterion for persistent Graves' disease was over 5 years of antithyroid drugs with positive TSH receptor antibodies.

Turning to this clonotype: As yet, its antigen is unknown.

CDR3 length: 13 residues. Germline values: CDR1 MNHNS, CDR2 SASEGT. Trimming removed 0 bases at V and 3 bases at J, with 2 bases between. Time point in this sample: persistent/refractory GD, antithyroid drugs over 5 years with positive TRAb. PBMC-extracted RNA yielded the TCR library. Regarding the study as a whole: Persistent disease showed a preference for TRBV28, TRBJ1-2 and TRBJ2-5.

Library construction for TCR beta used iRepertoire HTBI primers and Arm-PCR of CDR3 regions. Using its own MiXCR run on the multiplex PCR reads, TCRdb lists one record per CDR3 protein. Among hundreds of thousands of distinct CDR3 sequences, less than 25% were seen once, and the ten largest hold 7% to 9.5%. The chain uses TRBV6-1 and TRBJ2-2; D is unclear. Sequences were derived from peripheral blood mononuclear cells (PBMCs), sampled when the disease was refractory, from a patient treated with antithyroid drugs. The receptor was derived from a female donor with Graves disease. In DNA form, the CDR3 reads TGTGCCAGCAGTGAAGCTTACACCGGGGAGCTGTTTTTT. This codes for CASSEAYTGELFF.